The TCR beta chain under discussion was sequenced for a study of CD8+ T cells in alopecia areata (dated by TCRdb to 2017 to 2018). About the full investigation: The treated patients, all with moderate-to-severe alopecia areata, were enrolled in an open-label pilot trial of oral tofacitinib given at 5 to 10 mg twice daily. Tofacitinib was administered for 6 to 18 months, and 6 months of follow-up off drug were then conducted to assess delayed response and recurrence. High-throughput TCRbeta sequencing was used to examine T cell clonal expansion in alopecia areata in both the C3H/HeJ mouse model and human patients. In humans, TCRbeta sequencing was performed on scalp tissue and on sorted CD4+ and CD8+ peripheral blood T cells from healthy controls and from patients with patchy or totalis/universalis alopecia areata. Biopsies were taken from tofacitinib-treated patients at baseline and again at 4 and 24 weeks into treatment, and several of those patients also had a later scalp biopsy. Scalp clonality was compared among normal scalp (n=4), patchy alopecia areata scalp (n=8), and alopecia totalis/universalis scalp (n=8). RNA was extracted with the PAXgene miRNA kit for fixed scalp, the miRNeasy kit for PBMCs, and the RNeasy kit for mouse skin. immunoSEQ multiplex PCR using 35 Vbeta forward primers and 13 Jbeta reverse primers was used to amplify TCRbeta CDR3 regions.

V is cut by 0 bases and J by 2 bases, and the space between the germline ends is 6 bases. As encoded in the germline V gene, CDR1 is SGHRS while CDR2 is YFSETQ. Inclusive of the bounding cysteine and phenylalanine, the CDR3 is 13 residues long. Of the read, only the CDR3 DNA is kept; its 39 bases are in frame from base 1. The time point label for this specimen denotes: baseline before oral tofacitinib. Peripheral blood and lesional scalp punch biopsies were obtained from patients with alopecia areata. PBMCs were isolated by density centrifugation and stained for CD3, CD4 and CD8, and CD4+ and CD8+ T cells were sorted on a FACSAria. The library was obtained by the immunoSEQ multiplex PCR assay. RNA was extracted from all samples and reverse transcribed into cDNA, which served as template for TCR sequencing. First-strand cDNA was synthesized using SuperScript III with a 2:1 mix of oligo-dT and random hexamers. A synthetic immune receptor repertoire was used to measure amplification bias, and any remaining bias was corrected computationally. The paper's data handling went like this. After raw reads were preprocessed to remove errors, the CDR3 was defined following IMGT conventions as running from the conserved cysteine to phenylalanine. Clonality was calculated as 1 minus Shannon entropy normalized by log2 of the number of productive unique TCRs. Whether scalp clones were CD4 or CD8 was inferred by matching scalp TCRbeta sequences against CD4 and CD8 repertoires sorted from blood. In its TCRdb copy, this immuneACCESS table keeps in-frame sequences only and misses some clones. Where compared with another copy, unresolved V genes explain less than half of these, and the others have no known cause. V and J calls and clone size follow that table, whereas D and trimming were derived from the DNA. This sample has 140,000 or so clones in its table, and approximately 51% of those were observed once. Over 0.85% of the sample lies in the top ten.

The table lists this clone with a few counts. It lacks a known antigen. No per-base quality is available; no much larger clone lies one base away. Results and caveats for the whole study, not just this receptor: Higher clonality and more expanded CD8+ clones were observed in lesional scalp than in normal scalp, particularly in alopecia totalis/universalis, a finding suggestive of antigenic drive. Unlike mouse skin, which is dominated by gammadelta T cells, normal human skin has resident alphabeta T cells that are also sequenced, and this complicates analysis of the scalp TCR repertoire. Shared TCR sequences between patients were less evident than in mice, which may be partly attributable to HLA diversity in the patient population.

The chain employs TRBV5-1 and TRBJ2-7; the D segment could be TRBD1, given 5 matching bases. The source was CD4+ T cells sorted from blood, collected at week 0. This TCR was recovered from a human donor with alopecia areata. The DNA reads as follows: TGCGCCAGCAGCTTGGAGACAGCCTACGAGCAGTACTTC. Translated, this gives CASSLETAYEQYF.